The clone carrying this T cell receptor (beta chain) was recorded a few times. Its cognate antigen is unknown. The V and J ends lost 2 bases and 3 bases respectively, with 20 bases between them. CDR1 is SGHKS and CDR2 is YYEKEE in the germline V gene (reference sequence). The CDR3 spans 17 residues. A sample-barcoded 5' primer and a J-beta primer mix were used in a second PCR of about 6 to 11 cycles. Sequencing of every sample gave 2.5 million or more CDR3-containing paired-end reads. TCRdb independently ran MiXCR on the 5' RACE reads; one entry per CDR3 protein. The sample includes hundreds of thousands of distinct CDR3 sequences, over 45% seen only once; the top ten take around 20%. This entry belongs to a study of blood T cells in healthy people across ages. Per-sample PBMC isolation yielded at least 7 million cells. Study-level points and caveats: Greater diversity and more naive CD4+ cells were seen in long-lived donors than in aged donors. Estimated diversity across one million T cells was deemed an underestimate.

This receptor was taken from a man under 40 in good health. The chain employs TRBV5-5 and TRBJ2-5, with D possibly matching TRBD1 (5 bases). Sequencing input: blood. CDR3 amino acids: CASSFLAREEAKETQYF. The CDR3 DNA reads TGTGCCAGCAGCTTTCTTGCCAGGGAAGAAGCGAAAGAGACCCAGTACTTC.